This is a list of T cell receptor beta chains from one sample in a study of shared clonotypes between healthy human individuals. The protocol was immunoSEQ multiplex PCR, while the TCRdb copy is restricted to in-frame clones and leaves out a portion. Of approximately 840,000 clones in the sample, 90% to 97% are singletons; the top ten hold less than 0.25%. Sequencing input: naive CD8+ T cells sorted from blood. The origin of the receptors is a man aged 25 to 40 in good health. CDR3s include the opening cysteine and the closing phenylalanine or tryptophan. D genes are given only for firm matches. Size is omitted from some rows. Given values are once, few, many or a class for expanded clones.

j_gene	abundance	v_gene	d_gene	CDR3nt	CDR3aa
TRBJ2-1	NA	TRBV19	NA	TGTGCCAGTAGTATGATCAGTTCTACCTACAATGAGCAGTTCTTC	CASSMISSTYNEQFF
TRBJ1-5	NA	TRBV15	NA	TGTGCCACCAGCAGGCTAGACCGTTCTCAGCCCCAGCATTTT	CATSRLDRSQPQHF
TRBJ1-1	NA	TRBV4-3	NA	TGCGCCAGCAGCAGAGGGGAAACCGGGACAACCGGCACTGAAGCTTTCTTT	CASSRGETGTTGTEAFF
TRBJ2-6	NA	TRBV30	TRBD1	TGTGCCTGGACCACCGGGACAGGAGCCTCTGGGGCCAACGTCCTGACTTTC	CAWTTGTGASGANVLTF
TRBJ2-3	NA	TRBV11-2	TRBD2	TGTGCCAGCAGCTTAACCGGGACTAGCGGTTCTCAGACAGATACGCAGTATTTT	CASSLTGTSGSQTDTQYF
TRBJ1-1	NA	TRBV13	NA	TGTGCCAGCAGCCACGGGGGCGGGAGCACTGAAGCTTTCTTT	CASSHGGGSTEAFF
TRBJ2-7	NA	TRBV30	TRBD1	TGTGCCTGGAGTCCCGCAGGGGGCTATCACGAGCAGTACTTC	CAWSPAGGYHEQYF
TRBJ2-7	NA	TRBV27	NA	TGTGCCAGCAGCCCTCCCGGGACCCCATACGGGAGCTCCTACGAGCAGTACTTC	CASSPPGTPYGSSYEQYF
TRBJ1-5	NA	TRBV6-1	NA	TGTGCCAGCAGTGAAAATGAAGGCTACGGGCCCCAGCATTTT	CASSENEGYGPQHF
TRBJ2-1	NA	TRBV19	TRBD1	TGTGCCAGTAGGGATAGGACAGGGGGCTTTGAGCAGTTCTTC	CASRDRTGGFEQFF
TRBJ2-1	NA	TRBV4-3	TRBD2	TGCGCCAGCAGCCAAGATCCGGCACTAGCGGGCCTTTACAATGAGCAGTTCTTC	CASSQDPALAGLYNEQFF
TRBJ2-1	NA	TRBV27	NA	TGTGCCAGCAGTTCCCCGACTGGTTCCCTAGACAATGAGCAGTTCTTC	CASSSPTGSLDNEQFF
TRBJ2-1	NA	TRBV5-1	NA	TGCGCCAGCAGCTTGGGGCACAATGAGCAGTTCTTC	CASSLGHNEQFF
TRBJ2-7	NA	TRBV7-9	NA	TGTGCCAGCGCCGAGGGGCTAGCTGCCTACGAGCAGTACTTC	CASAEGLAAYEQYF
TRBJ1-1	NA	TRBV4-2	NA	TGTGCCAGCAGCCAAGCCGACGGGGGGTCGAACACTGAAGCTTTCTTT	CASSQADGGSNTEAFF
TRBJ2-1	NA	TRBV10-3	TRBD2	TGTGCCATCAGTGAGTCCCTAGCGGGAGCCTACAATGAGCAGTTCTTC	CAISESLAGAYNEQFF
TRBJ2-1	NA	TRBV27	NA	TGTGCCAGCAGTTCCGATAGCGGTTACAATGAGCAGTTCTTC	CASSSDSGYNEQFF
TRBJ2-1	NA	TRBV5-1	NA	TGCGCCAGCAGCTTGGGTGACAGAGAATACTACAATGAGCAGTTCTTC	CASSLGDREYYNEQFF
TRBJ1-2	NA	TRBV16	TRBD1	TGTGCCAGCAGCCAATCCGGAAGTGGCAGGGGGTCTTATGGCTACACCTTC	CASSQSGSGRGSYGYTF
TRBJ2-5	NA	TRBV7-8	TRBD2	TGTGCCAGCAGCTTTTCGGGAGGGATCCAAGAGACCCAGTACTTC	CASSFSGGIQETQYF
TRBJ1-1	NA	TRBV27	NA	TGTGCCAGCAGTTTATCGTTGCAGGGCACTGAAGCTTTCTTT	CASSLSLQGTEAFF
TRBJ2-7	NA	TRBV20-1	NA	TGCAGTGCTATAGGTGTGTACTTC	CSAIGVYF
TRBJ2-5	once	TRBV10-2	NA	TGCGCCAGTACAGTCGGGACGGGAGATGTCGTGGAGACCCAGTACTTC	CASTVGTGDVVETQYF
TRBJ1-2	NA	TRBV29-1	NA	TGCAGCGTTGAAACGCAGGGAAATTATGGCTACACCTTC	CSVETQGNYGYTF
TRBJ2-1	NA	TRBV9	NA	TGTGCCAGCAGCGAGGACAGTTTTATGGATGAGCAGTTCTTC	CASSEDSFMDEQFF
TRBJ2-5	NA	TRBV5-1	TRBD2	TGCGCCAGCAGCTCCCGGGACAGTTTGTTAGCGGGAGCAGAGACCCAGTACTTC	CASSSRDSLLAGAETQYF
TRBJ2-1	NA	TRBV28	NA	TGTGCCAGCAGTTTATACAATGAGCAGTTCTTC	CASSLYNEQFF
TRBJ2-6	NA	TRBV19	NA	TGTGCCAGTACCGTATCTGGGGCCAACGTCCTGACTTTC	CASTVSGANVLTF
TRBJ1-2	NA	TRBV7-8	TRBD1	TGTGCCAGCAGCTTTGGACAGGCATATGGCTACACCTTC	CASSFGQAYGYTF